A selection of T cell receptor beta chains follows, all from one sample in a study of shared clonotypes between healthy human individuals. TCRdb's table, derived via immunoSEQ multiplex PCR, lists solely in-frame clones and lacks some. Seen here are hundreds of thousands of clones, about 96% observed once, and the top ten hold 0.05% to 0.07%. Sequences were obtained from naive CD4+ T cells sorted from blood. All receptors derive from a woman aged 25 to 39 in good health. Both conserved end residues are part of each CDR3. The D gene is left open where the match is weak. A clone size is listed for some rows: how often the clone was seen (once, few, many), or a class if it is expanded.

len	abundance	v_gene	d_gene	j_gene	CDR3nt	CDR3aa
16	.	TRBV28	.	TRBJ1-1	TGTGCCAGCAGTTCTGGGGGACTGAAGATGAACACTGAAGCTTTCTTT	CASSSGGLKMNTEAFF
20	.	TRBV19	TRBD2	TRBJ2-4	TGTGCCAGTAGACTGCGGACTAGCGGGAGAAATGTGGGAGCCAAAAACATTCAGTACTTC	CASRLRTSGRNVGAKNIQYF
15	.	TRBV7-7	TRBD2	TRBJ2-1	TGTGCCAGCAGCTTTGGACTAGCGGGGGACAATGAGCAGTTCTTC	CASSFGLAGDNEQFF
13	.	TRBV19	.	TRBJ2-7	TGTGCCAGTCGGTCCGTTCTCTCCTACGAGCAGTACTTC	CASRSVLSYEQYF
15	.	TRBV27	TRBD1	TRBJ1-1	TGTGCCAGCAGTTCCACAGGGGAAGGGAACACTGAAGCTTTCTTT	CASSSTGEGNTEAFF
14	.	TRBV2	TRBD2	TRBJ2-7	TGTGCCAGCAGGGGGAGCGGGAGACCCTACGAGCAGTACTTC	CASRGSGRPYEQYF
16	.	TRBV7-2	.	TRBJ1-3	TGTGCCAGCAGCCCACACAGGGCGCTCTCTGGAAACACCATATATTTT	CASSPHRALSGNTIYF
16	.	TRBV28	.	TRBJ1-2	TGTGCCAGCAGTTCCCCCCGGGGAGCAGGAGACTATGGCTACACCTTC	CASSSPRGAGDYGYTF
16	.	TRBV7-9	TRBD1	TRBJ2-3	TGTGCCAGCAGCCCCGGGACAGGGAGATATTTTGATACGCAGTATTTT	CASSPGTGRYFDTQYF
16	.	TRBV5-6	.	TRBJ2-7	TGTGCCAGCAGCTCCTACAGGGACCCAATGCCCTACGAGCAGTACTTC	CASSSYRDPMPYEQYF
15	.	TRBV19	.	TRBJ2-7	TGTGCCAGTAGTGGTGGACAAACGAGCTCCTACGAGCAGTACTTC	CASSGGQTSSYEQYF
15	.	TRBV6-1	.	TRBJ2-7	TGTGCCAGCAGTGAACCGGGACTGCACACCTACGAGCAGTACTTC	CASSEPGLHTYEQYF
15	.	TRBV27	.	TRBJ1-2	TGTGCCTCCGGCTCCCCCTCTGTGGGTAGCCATGGCTACACCTTC	CASGSPSVGSHGYTF
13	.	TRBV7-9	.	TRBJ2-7	TGTGCCAGCCGAACGGAGGGCCGGTCCGAGCAGTACTTC	CASRTEGRSEQYF
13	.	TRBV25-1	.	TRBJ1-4	TGTGCCAGCAGTGGGGCAACTAATGAAAAACTGTTTTTT	CASSGATNEKLFF
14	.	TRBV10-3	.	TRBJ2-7	TGTGCCATCAGTGAGTCGAGCGTCTCCTACGAGCAGTACTTC	CAISESSVSYEQYF
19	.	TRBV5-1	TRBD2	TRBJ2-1	TGCGCCAGCCGGGACGAATATAGCGGGAGGGCGATAATGGGTAATGAGCAGTTCTTC	CASRDEYSGRAIMGNEQFF
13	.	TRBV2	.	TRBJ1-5	TGTGCCAGCAGAGGCACTAGCAATCAGCCCCAGCATTTT	CASRGTSNQPQHF
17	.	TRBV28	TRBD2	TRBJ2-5	TGTGCCAGCAGTTCTCCGGGACTAGCGGGAGGGAAAGAGACCCAGTACTTC	CASSSPGLAGGKETQYF
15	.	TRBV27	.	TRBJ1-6	TGTGCCAGCAGTGCCCGGGACCGCGGTAATTCACCCCTCCACTTT	CASSARDRGNSPLHF
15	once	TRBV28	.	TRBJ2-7	TGTGCCAGCAGTTTAGGCTGGACTAACCTCTACGAGCAGTACTTC	CASSLGWTNLYEQYF
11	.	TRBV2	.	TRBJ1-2	TGTGCCAGCAGGAAGGGGTATGGCTACACCTTC	CASRKGYGYTF
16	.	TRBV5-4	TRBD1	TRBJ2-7	TGTGCCAGCAGCTCACAAACAGGGGGGTCATTCTACGAGCAGTACTTC	CASSSQTGGSFYEQYF
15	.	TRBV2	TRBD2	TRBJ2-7	TGTGCCACTCAACCCCTAGCGGGAGTGTCTCACGAGCAGTACTTC	CATQPLAGVSHEQYF
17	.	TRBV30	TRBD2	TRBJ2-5	TGTGCCTGGAGTTTCACCCGGACTAGCGGGAGGGCAGAGACCCAGTACTTC	CAWSFTRTSGRAETQYF
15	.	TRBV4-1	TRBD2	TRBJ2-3	TGCGCCAGCAGCCGGACTAGCGGGAACCCAGATACGCAGTATTTT	CASSRTSGNPDTQYF
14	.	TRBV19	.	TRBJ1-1	TGTGCCAGTAGTCCAAGGACCTCGAACACTGAAGCTTTCTTT	CASSPRTSNTEAFF
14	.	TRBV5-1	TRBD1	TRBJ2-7	TGCGCCAGCAGCTCCTCCGGACAGGGGGGCGAGCAGTACTTC	CASSSSGQGGEQYF
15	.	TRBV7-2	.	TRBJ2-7	TGTGCCAGCAGCTTAGTAACTGGGGGAGCCTACGAGCAGTACTTC	CASSLVTGGAYEQYF
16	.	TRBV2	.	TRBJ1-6	TGTGCCAGCAGATTAGACGGACAGCCGGGGGATTCACCCCTCCACTTT	CASRLDGQPGDSPLHF
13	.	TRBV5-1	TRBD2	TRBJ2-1	TGCGCCAGCACTAGCGGGATGGGCAATGAGCAGTTCTTC	CASTSGMGNEQFF
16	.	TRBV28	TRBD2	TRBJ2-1	TGTGCCAGCAGTCCGGGACTAGCGGGCTCCTACAATGAGCAGTTCTTC	CASSPGLAGSYNEQFF
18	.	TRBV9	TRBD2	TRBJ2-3	TGTGCCAGCAGCCCCAGGACACTAGCGGGAGGGAGGGCAGATACGCAGTATTTT	CASSPRTLAGGRADTQYF
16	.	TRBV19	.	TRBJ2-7	TGTGCCAGTAGTATAGGAGGGGGAAGTTCCTCCTACGAGCAGTACTTC	CASSIGGGSSSYEQYF
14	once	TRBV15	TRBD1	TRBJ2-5	TGTGCCACCAGCCTCGACAGGGGGCGAGAGACCCAGTACTTC	CATSLDRGRETQYF
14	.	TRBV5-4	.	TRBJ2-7	TGTGCCAGTTCCGCTTACGTAGGGGGGTACGAGCAGTACTTC	CASSAYVGGYEQYF